Detailed here is one TCR beta chain. Each CDR3 protein is one row after TCRdb ran MiXCR on the 5' RACE reads. The sample lists 12,000 or so distinct CDR3 sequences, about 51% seen once, with more than 10% in the top ten. Treg sorting used a CD4+CD25+CD127-/low gate. The CDR3 is made up of 13 amino acids. Trimming removed 4 bases at V and 8 bases at J, with 14 bases between. This TCR derives from a female donor with breast cancer. Sequencing was performed on tumor-infiltrating Tregs sorted from the breast tumor. The rearrangement links TRBV12-3 or TRBV12-4 to TRBJ1-2; D remains ambiguous. CDR3 loop: CASSSTLERGYTF. DNA of the CDR3: TGTGCCAGCAGTTCAACACTCGAACGGGGCTACACCTTC.